This T cell receptor beta chain emerged from a study of blood T cell repertoires in COVID-19. Study background: Collection of acute and convalescent COVID-19 samples took place in the United States, Italy and Spain. Sources were T cells, B-cell-depleted T cells, or PBMCs; the material itself was cDNA or gDNA.

Original data processing: Estimated nucleated cell counts came from reference gene primer amplification. TCRdb's copy holds only in-frame clones and misses some; the assay was immunoSEQ multiplex PCR. For V, J and clone size, that table is used; D and trimming come from the DNA. Of some 180,000 clones listed, approximately 85% are singletons. This CDR3 has 14 amino acids. Germline lookup yields CDR1 MDHEN and CDR2 SYDVKM. V dropped 4 bases and J dropped 8; count of bases not matched to a gene: 8. This rearrangement joins TRBV28 to TRBJ1-2, with 9 bases lining up with TRBD1. This sequence was found in a man between 40 and 49 years old who had recovered from COVID-19. The material sequenced was PBMCs or T cells enriched from blood (not recorded which). Here the CDR3 DNA reads TGTGCCAGCAGTTCCGGACAGGGGTTGGTCGGCTACACCTTC. Encoded protein: CASSSGQGLVGYTF.